The 3 T cell receptor beta chains listed next were all sequenced from one sample in a study of spatial heterogeneity in lung cancer. The time point here: sample taken at primary tumor resection. No cognate antigen is known for these TCRs. From the 5' RACE reads, TCRdb called clonotypes with MiXCR, one entry per CDR3 protein. This sample yields approximately 9,000 distinct CDR3 sequences, of which about 4.6% are seen a single time; roughly 11% belongs to the top ten. Notes on the study in general: Expanded alpha and beta TCR counts within tumors tracked tumor mutation counts.

The sequenced sample was lung tumor tissue, obtained at surgery. Receptors originate from a female donor with early-stage non-small cell lung cancer.

In its sample, this clonotype ranks as medium-sized. The chain has TRBV30 and TRBJ1-4, with D perhaps matching TRBD1 (5 bases). This CDR3 has 12 amino acids. V was clipped by 3 bases and J by 10 bases, with 12 bases between them. Germline CDR1 reads GTSNPN; CDR2 reads SVGIG (reference sequence). CDR3 protein: CAWRRDEGKLFF. Here the CDR3 DNA reads TGTGCCTGGAGGAGGGACGAAGGAAAACTGTTTTTT.

By sample fraction, this clonotype is medium-sized. The J gene is TRBJ1-1, the V gene TRBV29-1; perhaps TRBD1 as D (5 bases). V shed 4 bases and J shed 5 bases, with 14 bases lying between them. CDR1 and CDR2 from the germline V gene are SQVTM and ANQGSEA. This CDR3 spans 13 amino acids. Here the CDR3 DNA reads TGCAGCGTTGTACAGGCCGCGGGGACTGAAGCTTTCTTT. Encoded protein: CSVVQAAGTEAFF.

This clonotype was seen repeatedly, ten times or more. J is TRBJ2-7 and V is TRBV5-1; 9 bases align to TRBD1. Losses at the gene ends were 1 base for V and 6 bases for J; bases not matched to a gene: 14. The CDR3 consists of 17 residues. CDR1 is SGHRS, CDR2 YFSETQ, per germline. CDR3: CASSLLLSGTGPAEQYF. The CDR3 DNA sequence: TGCGCCAGCAGCTTGTTGTTATCCGGGACAGGGCCTGCCGAGCAGTACTTC.